Reported below is one T cell receptor beta chain. What it recognizes is unknown. These data are taken from a study of cytomegalovirus exposure and HLA in healthy donors. Study-wide results and limits: Several top significant clusters appeared, in a later analysis, to be linked to common viral pathogens. In a later analysis, at a false discovery rate of 0.05, 16,951 TCR beta sequences matched HLA alleles.

V was cut by 0 bases and J by 0 bases, with 14 bases left in between. CDR3 length: 17 amino acids. Looked up from germline, CDR1 is GTSNPN and CDR2 is SVGIG (reference sequence). 60 Vbeta and 13 Jbeta primers were used in PCR. In the source study's methods: Some 10 million of the 60 million to 90 million unique TCR beta chains counted in a later analysis were shared. Clones were sequenced by immunoSEQ multiplex PCR, and TCRdb holds only the in-frame ones, with some missing. The D gene and trimming were derived from the DNA, and the V and J assignments and clone size from that table. The top ten hold around a fifth of the sample, which has 75,000 to 90,000 clones, around three quarters seen once.

Sequencing was performed on PBMCs. This sequence was found in a woman in her thirties or forties in good health and CMV-seropositive. The chain couples TRBV30 to TRBJ1-4, with D unclear. The CDR3 loop reads CAWSVLGRLATNEKLFF. The CDR3 DNA follows: TGTGCCTGGAGTGTACTTGGCAGGCTGGCAACTAATGAAAAACTGTTTTTT.